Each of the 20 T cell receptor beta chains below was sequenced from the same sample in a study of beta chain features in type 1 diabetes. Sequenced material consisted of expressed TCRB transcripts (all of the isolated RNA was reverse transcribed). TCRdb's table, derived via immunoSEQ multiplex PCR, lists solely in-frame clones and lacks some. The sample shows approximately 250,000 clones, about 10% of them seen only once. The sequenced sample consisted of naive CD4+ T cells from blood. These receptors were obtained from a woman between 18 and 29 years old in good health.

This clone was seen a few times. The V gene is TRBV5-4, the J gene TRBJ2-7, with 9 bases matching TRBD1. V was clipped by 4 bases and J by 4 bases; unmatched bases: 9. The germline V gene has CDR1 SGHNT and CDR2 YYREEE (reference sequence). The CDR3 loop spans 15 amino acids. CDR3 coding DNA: TGTGCCAGCAGCCCAGGGGCGGACAGGGGTTACGAGCAGTACTTC. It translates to CASSPGADRGYEQYF.

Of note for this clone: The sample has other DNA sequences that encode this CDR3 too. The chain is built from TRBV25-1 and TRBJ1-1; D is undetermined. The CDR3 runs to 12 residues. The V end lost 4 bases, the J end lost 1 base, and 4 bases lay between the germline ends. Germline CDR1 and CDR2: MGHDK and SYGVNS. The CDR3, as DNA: TGTGCCAGCAGTGTGAGGAACACTGAAGCTTTCTTT. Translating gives CASSVRNTEAFF.

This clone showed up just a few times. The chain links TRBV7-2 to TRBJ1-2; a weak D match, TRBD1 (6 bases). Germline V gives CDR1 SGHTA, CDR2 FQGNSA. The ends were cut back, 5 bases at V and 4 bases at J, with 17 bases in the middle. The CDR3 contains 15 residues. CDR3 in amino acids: CASSPSPGQVYGYTF. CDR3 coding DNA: TGTGCCAGCAGCCCGTCCCCGGGACAAGTCTATGGCTACACCTTC.

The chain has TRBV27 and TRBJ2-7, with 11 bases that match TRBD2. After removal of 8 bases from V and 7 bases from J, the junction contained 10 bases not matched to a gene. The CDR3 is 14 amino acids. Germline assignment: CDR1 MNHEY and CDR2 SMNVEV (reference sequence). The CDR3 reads CASLGTSGPGEQYF. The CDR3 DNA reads TGTGCCAGCCTCGGGACTAGCGGCCCGGGGGAGCAGTACTTC.

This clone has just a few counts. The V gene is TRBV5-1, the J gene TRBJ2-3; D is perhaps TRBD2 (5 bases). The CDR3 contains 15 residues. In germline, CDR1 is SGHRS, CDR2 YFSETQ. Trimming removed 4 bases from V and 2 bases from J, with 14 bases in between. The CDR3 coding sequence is TGCGCCAGCAGCACCGGGGTGGCGGCCACAGATACGCAGTATTTT. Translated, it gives CASSTGVAATDTQYF.

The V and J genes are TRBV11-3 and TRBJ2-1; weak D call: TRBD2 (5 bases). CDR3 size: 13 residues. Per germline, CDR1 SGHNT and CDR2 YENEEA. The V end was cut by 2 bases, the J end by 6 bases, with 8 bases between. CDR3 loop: CASSLLAANEQFF. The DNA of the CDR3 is TGTGCCAGCAGCTTACTAGCCGCCAATGAGCAGTTCTTC.

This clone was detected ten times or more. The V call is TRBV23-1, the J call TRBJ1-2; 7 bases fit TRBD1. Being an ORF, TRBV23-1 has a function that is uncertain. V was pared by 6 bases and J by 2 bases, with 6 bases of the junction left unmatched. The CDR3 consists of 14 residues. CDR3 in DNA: TGCGCCAGCAGACCAAGACAGGGAAACTATGGCTACACCTTC. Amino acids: CASRPRQGNYGYTF.

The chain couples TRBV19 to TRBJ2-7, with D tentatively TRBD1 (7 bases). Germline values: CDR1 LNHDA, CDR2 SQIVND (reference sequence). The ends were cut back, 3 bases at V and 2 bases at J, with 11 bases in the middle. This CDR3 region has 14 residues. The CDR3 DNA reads TGTGCCAGTAGTATGGGCAGGGGGGCCTACGAGCAGTACTTC. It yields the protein CASSMGRGAYEQYF.

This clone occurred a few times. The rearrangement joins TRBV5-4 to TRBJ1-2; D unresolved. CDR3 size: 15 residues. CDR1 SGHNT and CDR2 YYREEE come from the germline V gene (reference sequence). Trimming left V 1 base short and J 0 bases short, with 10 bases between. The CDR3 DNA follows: TGTGCCAGCAGCTTGTCCCCCTTGTCTAACTATGGCTACACCTTC. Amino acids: CASSLSPLSNYGYTF.

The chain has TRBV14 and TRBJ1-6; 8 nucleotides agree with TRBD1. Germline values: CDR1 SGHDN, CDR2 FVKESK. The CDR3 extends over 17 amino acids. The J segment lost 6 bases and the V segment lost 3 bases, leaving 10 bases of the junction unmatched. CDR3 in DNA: TGTGCCAGCAGCCATGATGAGCCGGACAGGGTTAATTCACCCCTCCACTTT. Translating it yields CASSHDEPDRVNSPLHF.

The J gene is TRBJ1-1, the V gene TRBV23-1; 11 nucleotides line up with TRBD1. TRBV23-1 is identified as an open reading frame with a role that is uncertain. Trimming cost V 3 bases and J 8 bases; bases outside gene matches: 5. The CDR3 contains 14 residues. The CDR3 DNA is TGCGCCAGCAGTCAGGGGGACAGGGGGGTGGAAGCTTTCTTT. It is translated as CASSQGDRGVEAFF.

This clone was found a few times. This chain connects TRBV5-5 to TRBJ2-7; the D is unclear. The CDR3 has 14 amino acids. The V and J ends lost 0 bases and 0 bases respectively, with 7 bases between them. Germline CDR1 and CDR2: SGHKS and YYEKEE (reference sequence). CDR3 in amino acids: CASSLVVTSYEQYF. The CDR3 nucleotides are TGTGCCAGCAGCTTGGTAGTCACCTCCTACGAGCAGTACTTC.

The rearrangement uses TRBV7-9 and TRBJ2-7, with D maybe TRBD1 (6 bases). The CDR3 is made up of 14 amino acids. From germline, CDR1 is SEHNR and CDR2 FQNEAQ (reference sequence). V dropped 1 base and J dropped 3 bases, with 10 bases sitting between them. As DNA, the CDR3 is TGTGCCAGCAGCTTAGATTGGGACAACTACGAGCAGTACTTC. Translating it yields CASSLDWDNYEQYF.

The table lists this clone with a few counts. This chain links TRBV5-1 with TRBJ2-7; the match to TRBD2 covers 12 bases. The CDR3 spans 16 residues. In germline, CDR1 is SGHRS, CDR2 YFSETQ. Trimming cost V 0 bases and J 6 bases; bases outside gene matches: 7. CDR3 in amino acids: CASSLVTSGRKPEQYF. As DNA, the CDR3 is TGCGCCAGCAGCTTGGTTACTAGCGGGAGGAAGCCCGAGCAGTACTTC.

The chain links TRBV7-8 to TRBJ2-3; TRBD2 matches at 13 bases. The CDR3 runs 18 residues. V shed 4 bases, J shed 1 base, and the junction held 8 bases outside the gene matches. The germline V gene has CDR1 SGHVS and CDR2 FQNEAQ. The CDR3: CASSSGLAGEVGTDTQYF. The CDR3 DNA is TGTGCCAGCAGCTCAGGACTAGCGGGAGAAGTGGGCACAGATACGCAGTATTTT.

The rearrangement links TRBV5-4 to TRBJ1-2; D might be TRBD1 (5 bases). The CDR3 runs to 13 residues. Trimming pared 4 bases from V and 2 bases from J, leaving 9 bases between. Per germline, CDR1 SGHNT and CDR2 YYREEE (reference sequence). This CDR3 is CASSPGINYGYTF. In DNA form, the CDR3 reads TGTGCCAGCAGCCCAGGGATAAACTATGGCTACACCTTC.

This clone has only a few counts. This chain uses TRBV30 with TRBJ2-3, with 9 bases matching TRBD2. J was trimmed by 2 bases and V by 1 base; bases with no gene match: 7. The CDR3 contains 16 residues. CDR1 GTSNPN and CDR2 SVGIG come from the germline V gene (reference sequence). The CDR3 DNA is TGTGCCTGGAGTGGGAGCGGGAGGATTCTCACAGATACGCAGTATTTT. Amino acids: CAWSGSGRILTDTQYF.

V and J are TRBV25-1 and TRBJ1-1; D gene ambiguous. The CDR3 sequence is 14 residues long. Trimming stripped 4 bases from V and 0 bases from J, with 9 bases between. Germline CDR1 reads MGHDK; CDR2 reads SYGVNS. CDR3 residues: CASSARGVNTEAFF. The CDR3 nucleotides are TGTGCCAGCAGTGCCCGCGGGGTGAACACTGAAGCTTTCTTT.

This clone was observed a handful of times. The CDR3 sequence is CASSLEAAGANVLTF. CDR3 nucleotides: TGTGCCAGCAGCTTAGAAGCGGCTGGGGCCAACGTCCTGACTTTC. The chain has TRBV7-8 and TRBJ2-6; possible D gene TRBD2, 5 bases. Germline V gene sequence: CDR1 SGHVS, CDR2 FQNEAQ. This CDR3 contains 15 residues. V lost 1 base and J lost 2, with 6 bases in between.

CDR3 in amino acids: CASSSVLQGQPQHF. CDR3 DNA sequence: TGTGCCAGCAGTTCCGTCCTTCAGGGTCAGCCCCAGCATTTT. The rearrangement joins TRBV6-5 to TRBJ1-5; maybe TRBD1 (5 bases). With 4 bases removed from V and 6 bases from J, the gap between germline ends came to 13 bases. CDR1 MNHEY and CDR2 SVGAGI come from the germline V gene. The CDR3 is made up of 14 amino acids.